The sequence of this T cell receptor beta chain was determined in a study of cytomegalovirus exposure and HLA in healthy donors. Study-wide findings and caveats: With later analysis, a missense DCLRE1C variant became linked to TCR beta V- and J-gene trimming.

Unrecorded immune exposure was likely among donors, who were nominally healthy when sampled. Primers for the PCR totalled 60 Vbeta and 13 Jbeta. Profiled with immunoSEQ multiplex PCR; TCRdb holds only in-frame clones, not every one. Found here are roughly 100,000 clones, roughly three quarters of them singletons; the top ten hold approximately 1.5%. A few counts support this clone. Its antigen is not identified. V was pared by 4 bases and J by 1 base, with 7 bases between. Germline values: CDR1 LNHDA, CDR2 SQIVND (reference sequence). The CDR3 covers 13 residues. The material sequenced was PBMCs. J is TRBJ1-1 and V is TRBV19; D uncertain. The source is a woman aged 40 to 50 in good health and CMV-seronegative. The CDR3 reads CASSTSKNTEAFF. Written as DNA, the CDR3 is TGTGCCAGTAGTACATCCAAGAACACTGAAGCTTTCTTT.